Shown below are 23 T cell receptor beta chains from a single sample sequenced in a study of T cells in women clearing cervical HPV infection. Clones were sequenced by immunoSEQ multiplex PCR, and TCRdb holds only the in-frame ones, with some missing. This repertoire comprises 7,500 to 10,000 clones; its ten largest clones make up about 8%. The sequenced sample consisted of blood buffy coat. Every receptor here comes from a woman between 18 and 70 years old with a cervical HPV16 infection that either progressed to CIN3+ or cleared (not recorded which).

Notes on this clone: Coverage ceases 3 residues before the CDR3 finishes, and the germline J gene fills in the end. This rearrangement joins TRBV6-1 to TRBJ1-1; D is perhaps TRBD1 (6 bases). The CDR3 is 14 residues long. V lost 3 bases to trimming and J lost 5 bases, with 13 bases between them. Germline V gene lookup returns CDR1 MNHNS and CDR2 SASEGT. CDR3: CASSERGAVTEAFF. The covered CDR3 bases are TGTGCCAGCAGTGAGCGGGGGGCCGTTACTGAA.

In terms of frequency, this clone is medium-sized. CDR3: CASSLLLATYNEQFF. CDR3 bases read: TGTGCCAGCAGCCTCCTACTAGCGACTTACAATGAG. The V and J genes are TRBV6-2 or TRBV6-3 and TRBJ2-1; TRBD2 matches 7 bases. The CDR3 end falls 3 residues outside the read, so it is completed with the germline J gene. The germline V gene has CDR1 MNHEY and CDR2 SVGEGT. After removal of 6 bases from V and 4 bases from J, the junction contained 9 bases not matched to a gene. The CDR3 is made up of 15 amino acids.

This clone is deemed medium-sized by its frequency. The CDR3 here is CASTRQGINGYEQYF. The CDR3 DNA, read in part, is TGTGCCAGCACTCGACAGGGCATAAACGGTTACGAG. The gene calls are TRBV6-2 or TRBV6-3 and TRBJ2-7, with 7 bases fitting TRBD1. The read is 3 residues too short to cover the CDR3 end, so that end is filled in from the germline J gene. The V segment lost 7 bases and the J segment 4 bases; nucleotides outside the gene matches: 13. This CDR3 region has 15 residues. Per germline, CDR1 MNHEY and CDR2 SVGEGT.

As concerns this clone: Sequencing ends 3 residues short of the CDR3 end; the germline J gene provides the rest. The chain combines TRBV6-4 with TRBJ2-1, with 10 nucleotides matching TRBD2. Germline trimming cut 2 bases from V and 6 bases from J; bases unmatched to any gene: 1. Germline CDR1 and CDR2: MRHNA and SNTAGT. The CDR3 runs to 14 residues. Partial CDR3 DNA: TGTGCCAGCAGTGACGTAGCGGGGGGCAATGAG. This encodes CASSDVAGGNE. The full CDR3 sequence reads CASSDVAGGNEQFF.

This clone counts as medium-sized by frequency. Coverage ceases 3 residues before the CDR3 finishes, and the germline J gene fills in the end. The chain links TRBV2 to TRBJ1-2; TRBD1 aligns across 7 bases. Germline CDR1 reads SNHLY; CDR2 reads FYNNEI. The CDR3 contains 14 residues. The CDR3 loop reads CASSEAGGGWGYTF. The DNA read from the CDR3 is TGTGCCAGCAGTGAAGCAGGAGGGGGCTGGGGC.

Remarks on this clone: Read coverage stops 3 residues before the CDR3 terminus; the germline J gene supplies the remainder. The gene calls are TRBV7-2 and TRBJ1-2; D is uncertain. CDR3 length: 15 residues. CDR1 SGHTA and CDR2 FQGNSA come from the germline V gene. This chain's CDR3 is CASSRTSGGGETYTF. The part of the CDR3 DNA that was read is TGTGCCAGCAGCCGGACTAGCGGCGGTGGAGAGACC.

Notes on this clone: The read comes to an end 3 residues before the CDR3 does, leaving the germline J gene to fill in the end. The V and J genes are TRBV19 and TRBJ1-5; 7 positions match TRBD1. The junction had 5 bases not matched to a gene; V was cut back by 6 bases and J by 0 bases. The CDR3 is 15 amino acids. CDR1 and CDR2 from the germline V gene are LNHDA and SQIVND (reference sequence). The CDR3 sequence is CASSGTVYSNQPQHF. CDR3 DNA (partial): TGTGCCAGTAGCGGGACAGTTTATAGCAATCAGCCC. Full variable domain (outside the CDR3, taken from reference TRBV19 and TRBJ1-5): DGGITQSPKYLFRKEGQNVTLSCEQNLNHDAMYWYRQDPGQGLRLIYYSQIVNDFQKGDIAEGYSVSREKKESFPLTVTSAQKNPTAFYLCASSGTVYSNQPQHFGDGTRLSIL.

Comments on this clone: The DNA ends 3 residues before the CDR3 does, and the rest of the CDR3 is filled in from the germline J gene. This chain uses TRBV6-1 with TRBJ2-3; 8 nucleotides align to TRBD2. The CDR3 consists of 13 residues. The V and J ends lost 4 bases and 5 bases, in that order; junction bases with no gene match: 2. Germline V gene sequence: CDR1 MNHNS, CDR2 SASEGT. This chain's CDR3 is CASSGGGRDTQYF. The CDR3 bases that were read are TGTGCCAGCAGTGGCGGGGGGAGAGATACG.

Remarks on this clone: The read terminates 3 residues before the CDR3 end, so the remaining end is supplied by the germline J gene. The genes are TRBV7-2 and TRBJ1-2, with TRBD1 identical over 9 bases. The CDR3 spans 15 residues. In germline, CDR1 is SGHTA, CDR2 FQGNSA. Partial CDR3 DNA: TGTGCCAGCAGCCTAACCGGGACAGGGATCTACGAC. Translating it yields CASSLTGTGIYD. The complete CDR3 sequence is CASSLTGTGIYDYTF.

Notes on this clone: The read comes to an end 3 residues before the CDR3 does, leaving the germline J gene to fill in the end. The V call is TRBV5-1, the J call TRBJ1-1; no definite D call. Germline lookup yields CDR1 SGHRS and CDR2 YFSETQ. The ends were cut back, 5 bases at V and 1 base at J, with 6 bases in the middle. This CDR3 is built from 12 residues. CDR3 region: CASRSGNTEAFF. CDR3 DNA (partial): TGCGCCAGCAGGTCAGGGAACACTGAA.

About this clone itself: Coverage ceases 3 residues before the CDR3 finishes, and the germline J gene fills in the end. The V gene is TRBV12-3 or TRBV12-4, the J gene TRBJ2-7; tentatively, D is TRBD1 (6 bases). V gave up 1 base and J gave up 3 bases, with 13 bases separating them. The CDR3 extends over 15 amino acids. The CDR3: CASSLVPGHYYEQYF. The CDR3 DNA, read in part, is TGTGCCAGCAGTTTAGTGCCGGGACACTACTACGAG.

Comments on this clone: The read stops 3 residues short of the end of the CDR3; the missing end is completed from the germline J gene. The genes are TRBV7-2 and TRBJ2-4; the D gene is possibly TRBD1 (6 bases). There are 14 residues in the CDR3. Germline V gene data show CDR1 as SGHTA and CDR2 as FQGNSA. The CDR3 region is CASSSLTGFYGQYF. Partial CDR3 DNA: TGTGCCAGCAGCTCCCTAACAGGGTTCTATGGT.

As concerns this clone: The observed sequence ends 3 residues before the CDR3 terminus, with the missing tail filled in from the germline J gene. The chain couples TRBV2 to TRBJ1-1; a weak D match, TRBD1 (5 bases). The V end lost 4 bases, the J end lost 1 base, and 13 bases lay between the germline ends. From germline, CDR1 is SNHLY and CDR2 FYNNEI. The CDR3 totals 15 residues. The CDR3 spells CASSVYPGQNTEAFF. Partial CDR3 DNA: TGTGCCAGCAGTGTATACCCAGGACAGAACACTGAA.

With respect to this clone: The read gets to within 3 residues of the CDR3 end, and the germline J gene fills in the rest. The V and J genes are TRBV2 and TRBJ1-1; no clear D. The CDR3 covers 13 residues. The germline gives CDR1 SNHLY, CDR2 FYNNEI. V gave up 4 bases and J gave up 1 base, with 7 bases separating them. The CDR3 loop reads CASSVRRNTEAFF. The sequenced part of the CDR3 DNA is TGTGCCAGCAGTGTGCGGCGGAACACTGAA.

Note on this clone: The CDR3 end is not reached by the read, which stops 3 residues before it; the germline J gene fills it in. The chain is built from TRBV7-8 and TRBJ2-1; D is possibly TRBD2 (6 bases). This CDR3 contains 15 residues. Per the germline V gene, CDR1 is SGHVS and CDR2 is FQNEAQ. Between the trimmed V and J ends, which lost 2 bases and 3 bases, there was a span of 11 bases. The sequenced CDR3 bases are TGTGCCAGCAGCTTACGTTGGGGGGACTACAATGAG. Translated, it gives CASSLRWGDYNE. The full CDR3 protein reads CASSLRWGDYNEQFF.

This clone registers medium-sized by frequency. Read coverage stops 3 residues before the CDR3 terminus; the germline J gene supplies the remainder. V and J are TRBV6-1 and TRBJ2-7, with TRBD1 matching over 8 bases. This CDR3 region has 15 residues. The germline CDR1 and CDR2 sequences are MNHNS and SASEGT. V dropped 3 bases and J dropped 3; count of bases not matched to a gene: 7. The CDR3 DNA, read in part, is TGTGCCAGCAGTGATGGGGGGACAGGCCTCTACGAG. It codes for CASSDGGTGLYE. The whole CDR3 protein reads CASSDGGTGLYEQYF.

About this clone: The sequence runs out 3 residues before the end of the CDR3; the remainder is reconstructed from the germline J gene. The chain carries TRBV13 and TRBJ1-1; D ambiguous. CDR3 length: 12 amino acids. Germline CDR1 reads PRHDT; CDR2 reads FYEKMQ (reference sequence). Between the trimmed V and J ends, which lost 1 base and 2 bases, there was a span of 2 bases. CDR3 DNA (partial): TGTGCCAGCAGCTTAGCTAACACTGAA. Translation gives CASSLANTE. The complete CDR3 sequence is CASSLANTEAFF.

As for this clone: The read terminates 3 residues ahead of where the CDR3 ends, so the germline J gene completes it. The chain couples TRBV19 to TRBJ1-5; D uncertain. V was shortened by 1 base and J by 3 bases, with 7 bases between the two germline ends. Germline V CDR1 and CDR2: LNHDA, SQIVND (reference sequence). The CDR3 is 14 amino acids. The CDR3 loop reads CASSIGRNNQPQHF. Incomplete CDR3 DNA: TGTGCCAGTAGTATAGGGCGGAACAATCAGCCC.

Regarding this clone: The read finishes 3 residues shy of the CDR3 end, and the germline J gene is used to complete it. This chain uses TRBV4-2 with TRBJ1-4; the match to TRBD1 covers 7 bases. The junction had 10 bases not matched to a gene; V was cut back by 3 bases and J by 6 bases. Germline V gene data show CDR1 as LGHNA and CDR2 as YNFKEQ. CDR3 length: 16 residues. The CDR3 DNA, read in part, is TGTGCCAGCAGCCAGAGTAACACCCAGGGGGATGAAAAA. Amino acid sequence: CASSQSNTQGDEK. Given in full, the CDR3 is CASSQSNTQGDEKLFF.

On this clone: The sequence runs out 3 residues before the end of the CDR3; the remainder is reconstructed from the germline J gene. The genes are TRBV5-4 and TRBJ1-1; a possible D gene is TRBD1 (5 bases). Trimming stripped 4 bases from V and 5 bases from J, with 15 bases between. The CDR3 runs 14 residues. Germline V gene sequence: CDR1 SGHNT, CDR2 YYREEE (reference sequence). This CDR3 is CASSDRGVRTEAFF. Incomplete CDR3 DNA: TGTGCCAGCAGCGACCGGGGGGTTAGGACTGAA.

About this clone: The read gets to within 3 residues of the CDR3 end, and the germline J gene fills in the rest. The chain has TRBV29-1 and TRBJ2-5; D may be TRBD1 (6 bases). The CDR3 runs 12 residues. Germline CDR1 and CDR2: SQVTM and ANQGSEA. Trimming cost V 5 bases and J 5 bases, with 12 bases left between them. The part of the CDR3 DNA that was read is TGCAGCGTTTACCAGGGGTCCGAGACC. This gives the protein CSVYQGSET. Given in full, the CDR3 is CSVYQGSETQYF.

With respect to this clone: The missing CDR3 end, 3 residues past where the read stops, is filled in from the germline J gene. The V call is TRBV29-1, the J call TRBJ2-7; D possibly corresponds to TRBD2 (5 bases). Trimming took 4 bases from V and 2 from J, leaving 15 bases between them. This CDR3 is 14 amino acids long. Germline V gene sequence: CDR1 SQVTM, CDR2 ANQGSEA. CDR3 DNA (partial): TGCAGCGTTGGCTGGGCAGGAGGCGCCTACGAG. Its protein is CSVGWAGGAYE. In full, the CDR3 reads CSVGWAGGAYEQYF.

Notes on this clone: The read falls 3 residues short of the CDR3 end, and the missing part is taken from the germline J gene. The chain employs TRBV18 and TRBJ1-2; TRBD1 is a possible D gene (5 bases). CDR3 length: 15 residues. V lost 0 bases to trimming and J lost 4 bases, with 12 bases between them. Germline V gene lookup returns CDR1 KGHSH and CDR2 LQKENI. The DNA read from the CDR3 is TGTGCCAGCTCACCACCAGGGGCGCCGGCCTATGGC. Encoded protein: CASSPPGAPAYG. The complete CDR3 reads CASSPPGAPAYGYTF.